This T cell receptor beta chain was recorded in a study of cytomegalovirus exposure and HLA in healthy donors. Study conclusions and caveats: The study found most TCR sequences rare, yet found some public TCRs in many donors.

The germline CDR1 and CDR2 sequences are SGHTS and YDEGEE. This CDR3 is 15 amino acids long. Trimming pared 2 bases from V and 5 bases from J, leaving 14 bases between. Remarks on this clone: What it recognizes is unknown.

The PCR used 60 Vbeta and 13 Jbeta primers. This table comes from immunoSEQ multiplex PCR, and its TCRdb copy is limited to in-frame clones, with some not included. The sample records about 140,000 clones, over 60% being singletons. This clonotype was obtained from a male donor in good health and CMV-seropositive. Sequences were obtained from PBMCs. The rearrangement joins TRBV5-8 to TRBJ2-1; weak D call: TRBD1 (7 bases). This CDR3 reads CASSLQGRKNNEQFF. The CDR3 bases are TGTGCCAGCAGCTTACAGGGGAGGAAGAACAATGAGCAGTTCTTC.